Shown below are 21 T cell receptor beta chains from a single sample sequenced in a study of cytomegalovirus exposure and HLA in healthy donors (TCRdb year 2017). Receptors were amplified or captured by the immunoSEQ multiplex PCR assay. For the multiplex PCR, a mixture combining 60 forward primers for TCR Vbeta segments and 13 reverse primers for TCR Jbeta segments was used. Held by TCRdb, this immuneACCESS table contains in-frame sequences only and omits some clones. Under half of the omission traces to an unresolved V gene where checked; the cause of the rest is unknown. The sample table lists 58,000 or so clones, roughly 71% of them with a count of one. The top ten clones comprise around 27% of the sample. The sample comprised PBMCs. The receptors were sampled from a man in his fifties in good health and CMV-seropositive.

As DNA, the CDR3 is TGTGCCAGCAGTTACTCCATGAACAGTGGATTTTTTTTT. It translates to CASSYSMNSGFFF. V and J are TRBV27 and TRBJ1-4; D is uncertain. Between the trimmed V and J ends, which lost 4 bases and 17 bases, there was a span of 20 bases. The CDR3 runs to 13 residues. Germline CDR1 is MNHEY and CDR2 is SMNVEV (reference sequence).

V is TRBV7-9 and J is TRBJ1-2; D gene ambiguous. Germline V gene data show CDR1 as SEHNR and CDR2 as FQNEAQ (reference sequence). The CDR3 spans 14 residues. The germline V and J ends were trimmed by 5 bases and 3 bases, with 13 bases remaining between them. The CDR3 here is CASSPAAGYYGYTF. The CDR3 nucleotides are TGTGCCAGCAGCCCCGCGGCGGGTTACTATGGCTACACCTTC. Filled out from reference TRBV7-9 and TRBJ1-2, the complete variable domain reads DTGVSQNPRHKITKRGQNVTFRCDPISEHNRLYWYRQTLGQGPEFLTYFQNEAQLEKSRLLSDRFSAERPKGSFSTLEIQRTEQGDSAMYLCASSPAAGYYGYTFGSGTRLTVV.

In its sample, this clone was seen once. CDR3 amino acids: CASGHPAGDSGNTIYF. The CDR3 nucleotides read TGCGCCAGCGGACACCCTGCAGGGGACTCTGGAAACACCATATATTTT. This chain links TRBV10-2 with TRBJ1-3; the D gene is possibly TRBD1 (6 bases). CDR1 WSHSY and CDR2 SAAADI come from the germline V gene. The CDR3 consists of 16 residues. V was cut by 8 bases and J by 0 bases, with 17 bases left in between.

In its sample, this clone was seen a few times. The rearrangement joins TRBV5-1 to TRBJ1-1; 7 nucleotides agree with TRBD1. The CDR3 spans 14 residues. Per the germline V gene, CDR1 is SGHRS and CDR2 is YFSETQ. V shed 9 bases and J 11 bases; nucleotides not matched to a gene: 19. The CDR3 sequence is CATTRQGQGDVAFF. The CDR3 bases are TGCGCCACTACACGACAGGGCCAGGGTGACGTGGCTTTCTTT.

This clone occurred once. The chain is built from TRBV6-5 and TRBJ1-6, with D perhaps TRBD1 (6 bases). Germline assignment: CDR1 MNHEY and CDR2 SVGAGI. The CDR3 is 15 residues long. V dropped 2 bases and J dropped 7 bases, with 12 bases sitting between them. The CDR3 bases are TGTGCCAGCAGTTACGTCAGGGGTAACAATTCACCCCTCCACTTT. This codes for CASSYVRGNNSPLHF.

There are a few counts of this clone. The chain has TRBV4-2 and TRBJ2-3; the D gene is possibly TRBD2 (6 bases). Germline V gene data show CDR1 as LGHNA and CDR2 as YNFKEQ. There are 15 residues in the CDR3. Between the trimmed V and J ends, which lost 1 base and 2 bases, there was a span of 10 bases. The CDR3 DNA reads as TGTGCCAGCAGCCAAGGTTCGGGAGACACAGATACGCAGTATTTT. It codes for CASSQGSGDTDTQYF.

This rearrangement joins TRBV6-5 to TRBJ2-7; TRBD1 matches at 8 bases. This CDR3 is 14 amino acids long. V shed 5 bases, J shed 4 bases, and the junction held 7 bases outside the gene matches. CDR1 is MNHEY and CDR2 is SVGAGI in the germline V gene. In DNA, the CDR3 is TGTGCCAGCAGTCGGGACAGGATCCTTTACGAGCAGTACTTC. Translating it yields CASSRDRILYEQYF.

The chain employs TRBV6-5 and TRBJ2-2; no firm D call. Germline assignment: CDR1 MNHEY and CDR2 SVGAGI. The CDR3 has 16 amino acids. V lost 4 bases, J lost 6 bases, and 18 bases lay in between. The CDR3 DNA reads as TGTGCCAGCAGTTCCTTCCGTCCCCTAACCCCCGGGGAGCTGTTTTTT. It translates to CASSSFRPLTPGELFF.

The chain recombines TRBV2 with TRBJ2-7; 9 positions agree with TRBD1. This CDR3 has 14 residues. CDR1 is SNHLY and CDR2 is FYNNEI in the germline V gene. After removal of 4 bases from V and 4 bases from J, the junction contained 5 bases not matched to a gene. The DNA of the CDR3 is TGTGCCAGCAGTGCCGGGACAGGGTATTACGAGCAGTACTTC. It encodes CASSAGTGYYEQYF.

This clone was recorded a few times. The chain recombines TRBV5-6 with TRBJ1-1; D possibly corresponds to TRBD1 (5 bases). The germline gives CDR1 SGHDT, CDR2 YYEEEE. V was pared by 0 bases and J by 5 bases, with 11 bases between. The CDR3 consists of 14 residues. DNA for the CDR3: TGTGCCAGCAGCTTGGTGGATGGGGGGACTGAAGCTTTCTTT. This sequence encodes CASSLVDGGTEAFF. Looking up the rest from reference TRBV5-6 and TRBJ1-1 gives the full variable domain: DAGVTQSPTHLIKTRGQQVTLRCSPKSGHDTVSWYQQALGQGPQFIFQYYEEEERQRGNFPDRFSGHQFPNYSSELNVNALLLGDSALYLCASSLVDGGTEAFFGQGTRLTVV.

The rearrangement joins TRBV5-1 to TRBJ1-5, with TRBD1 identical over 9 bases. V was clipped by 3 bases and J by 1 base; unmatched bases: 14. The CDR3 totals 19 residues. CDR1 and CDR2 from the germline V gene are SGHRS and YFSETQ. In nucleotides, the CDR3 is TGCGCCAGCAGCTCCCCGGGGCTTAGGACAGGGGCAAGCAATCAGCCCCAGCATTTT. Its protein product is CASSSPGLRTGASNQPQHF.

This sequence joins TRBV5-1 and TRBJ2-7; 9 bases map to TRBD1. Germline V lookup: CDR1 SGHRS, CDR2 YFSETQ. Losses at the gene ends were 2 bases for V and 1 base for J; bases not matched to a gene: 1. This CDR3 comprises 14 residues. CDR3 protein: CASSFGTGSYEQYF. In DNA form, the CDR3 reads TGCGCCAGCAGCTTCGGGACAGGGTCCTACGAGCAGTACTTC. The entire variable domain, with the rest obtained from reference TRBV5-1 and TRBJ2-7, is as follows: KAGVTQTPRYLIKTRGQQVTLSCSPISGHRSVSWYQQTPGQGLQFLFEYFSETQRNKGNFPGRFSGRQFSNSRSEMNVSTLELGDSALYLCASSFGTGSYEQYFGPGTRLTVT.

The J gene is TRBJ2-1, the V gene TRBV4-1; D gene ambiguous. The CDR3 is 14 residues long. V was clipped by 1 base and J by 4 bases, with 8 bases between them. Germline V gene sequence: CDR1 MGHRA, CDR2 YSYEKL. CDR3 sequence: CASSQVGEYNEQFF. The CDR3 DNA follows: TGCGCCAGCAGCCAAGTTGGAGAGTACAATGAGCAGTTCTTC.

V usage is TRBV23-1 and J usage is TRBJ1-4; D is perhaps TRBD1 (5 bases). TRBV23-1 is an ORF, and what it does is uncertain. Trimming shortened V by 2 bases and J by 0 bases, and 25 bases separated the two germline ends. The CDR3 is made up of 21 amino acids. CDR3 DNA: TGCGCCAGCAGTCAAAATGGTCATAAGGGGACTTTTTGTGCAACTAATGAAAAACTGTTTTTT. Its translation: CASSQNGHKGTFCATNEKLFF.

The rearrangement joins TRBV28 to TRBJ2-5; TRBD2 matches at 10 bases. V lost 5 bases to trimming and J lost 4 bases; unmatched junction nucleotides: 13. The CDR3 totals 17 residues. Per germline, CDR1 MDHEN and CDR2 SYDVKM. CDR3: CASSPLNPGLARETQYF. DNA of the CDR3: TGTGCCAGCAGTCCCCTTAACCCGGGACTAGCGAGAGAGACCCAGTACTTC.

This chain joins TRBV7-9 and TRBJ2-1, with TRBD1 as a possible D gene (5 bases). Trimming removed 5 bases from V and 5 bases from J, with 22 bases in between. The CDR3 sequence is 17 residues long. Germline V lookup: CDR1 SEHNR, CDR2 FQNEAQ (reference sequence). The CDR3 coding sequence is TGTGCCAGCAGCGGGGCGGTTCGCTCTAACTCACACAATGAGCAGTTCTTC. It specifies CASSGAVRSNSHNEQFF. The full variable domain, with the rest looked up from reference TRBV7-9 and TRBJ2-1, is DTGVSQNPRHKITKRGQNVTFRCDPISEHNRLYWYRQTLGQGPEFLTYFQNEAQLEKSRLLSDRFSAERPKGSFSTLEIQRTEQGDSAMYLCASSGAVRSNSHNEQFFGPGTRLTVL.

A note on this clone: A read error may account for a junction end that differs from germline. The rearrangement uses TRBV27 and TRBJ1-2; TRBD1 agrees at 11 bases. The germline V gene has CDR1 MNHEY and CDR2 SMNVEV (reference sequence). The CDR3 extends over 18 amino acids. The CDR3 DNA is TGTGCCAGCAGTTTCCTCTCACGACCAAGTGGGACAGGGGGTGGCTACATCTTC. It specifies CASSFLSRPSGTGGGYIF.

This chain joins TRBV28 and TRBJ1-2; 8 positions agree with TRBD1. The CDR3 sequence is 16 residues long. Looked up from germline, CDR1 is MDHEN and CDR2 is SYDVKM. The V and J ends lost 5 bases and 0 bases, in that order; junction bases with no gene match: 8. Here the CDR3 reads CASSQDRGNSNYGYTF. In DNA form, the CDR3 reads TGTGCCAGCAGTCAAGACAGGGGAAACTCTAACTATGGCTACACCTTC.

This clone was picked up a small number of times. The rearrangement uses TRBV6-6 and TRBJ2-7; TRBD2 matches 11 bases. The CDR3 is 16 residues long. The V segment lost 2 bases and the J segment 0 bases; nucleotides outside the gene matches: 3. CDR1 and CDR2 from the germline V gene are MNHNY and SVGAGI (reference sequence). The CDR3: CASSYPTSGSSYEQYF. CDR3 nucleotides: TGTGCCAGCAGTTACCCAACTAGCGGGAGCTCCTACGAGCAGTACTTC.

This chain links TRBV1 with TRBJ2-5; the table assigns TRBD2, which was not confirmed against the DNA. TRBV1 is labeled a pseudogene. The CDR3 has 20 amino acids. The CDR3 DNA is TGCACCAGCAGCCAAGGCCGACCGGGACTAGCGGGAGGGCCGGAAGAGACCCAGTACTTC. It is translated as CTSSQGRPGLAGGPEETQYF.

The genes are TRBV19 and TRBJ1-1, with TRBD1 matching 9 bases. The germline V gene has CDR1 LNHDA and CDR2 SQIVND (reference sequence). CDR3 length: 14 residues. Losses at the gene ends were 4 bases for V and 4 bases for J; bases not matched to a gene: 4. This CDR3 is CASSTTGGSTEAFF. The CDR3 bases are TGTGCCAGTAGTACGACAGGGGGTAGCACTGAAGCTTTCTTT. Full variable domain (rest looked up from reference TRBV19 and TRBJ1-1): DGGITQSPKYLFRKEGQNVTLSCEQNLNHDAMYWYRQDPGQGLRLIYYSQIVNDFQKGDIAEGYSVSREKKESFPLTVTSAQKNPTAFYLCASSTTGGSTEAFFGQGTRLTVV.